A selection of T cell receptor beta chains follows, all from one sample in a study of blood T cell repertoires in COVID-19. TCRdb's table, derived via immunoSEQ multiplex PCR, lists solely in-frame clones and lacks some. The sample records around 81,000 clones, roughly four fifths being singletons. Sequencing was carried out using peripheral blood. Receptors originate from a human donor in a cohort sampled during active COVID-19. Each CDR3 is given with its conserved first and last residue. D genes are given only for firm matches. Clone sizes are given selectively: once, few, many, or a class where the clone is expanded.

V gene	clone size	J gene	D gene	CDR3 DNA	CDR3 protein
TRBV7-3	NA	TRBJ2-7	TRBD1	TGTGCCAGCAGCGTGACAGGGGGCGAGCAGTACTTC	CASSVTGGEQYF
TRBV5-8	NA	TRBJ2-6	NA	TGTGCCAGTACTTTCGATTTTTCTGGGGCCAACGTCCTGACTTTC	CASTFDFSGANVLTF
TRBV10-2	NA	TRBJ2-7	TRBD1	TGCGCCAGCAGGGATACAGGGGGCCAGGGTTCGGGGGAGCAGTACTTC	CASRDTGGQGSGEQYF
TRBV5-1	NA	TRBJ2-3	TRBD2	TGCGCCAGCAGGAGCGGGGGGGCCACAGATACGCAGTATTTT	CASRSGGATDTQYF
TRBV11-2	NA	TRBJ1-2	TRBD1	TGTGCCAGCAGCCGAAACAGGGGGCAGCACTATGGCTACACCTTC	CASSRNRGQHYGYTF
TRBV6-5	few	TRBJ2-7	TRBD1	TGTGCCAGCAGTCCCGGGACAGGCCTCTACGAGCAGTACTTC	CASSPGTGLYEQYF
TRBV19	NA	TRBJ1-5	NA	TGTGCCAGTAGTGGACAGCTGTTCAATCAGCCCCAGCATTTT	CASSGQLFNQPQHF
TRBV27	once	TRBJ2-7	TRBD1	TGTGCCAGCAGTCGACAGGGGTCCCACGAGCAGTACTTC	CASSRQGSHEQYF
TRBV19	NA	TRBJ2-7	TRBD1	TGTGCCAGTAGTATCGCGACAGGGTTCTACGAGCAGTACTTC	CASSIATGFYEQYF
TRBV4-1	NA	TRBJ2-1	TRBD2	TGCGCCAGCAGCCCGGTGGGGGCGGGGGGGAGCTCCTACAATGAGCAGTTCTTC	CASSPVGAGGSSYNEQFF
TRBV19	NA	TRBJ1-4	TRBD1	TGTGCCTCAACGGACAGGGGTGTTGAAAAACTGTTTTTT	CASTDRGVEKLFF
TRBV5-1	NA	TRBJ1-2	NA	TGCGCCAGCAGCACGAACTCCGGCCCGGGTGGCTACACCTTC	CASSTNSGPGGYTF
TRBV11-2	NA	TRBJ1-4	NA	TGTGCCAGCAGCTTATTTCTGGGCGCTCCTAATGAAAAACTGTTTTTT	CASSLFLGAPNEKLFF
TRBV7-9	NA	TRBJ1-6	NA	TGTGCCAGCAGCGAAGGGGGGGGTCTAAGGAATTCACCCCTCCACTTT	CASSEGGGLRNSPLHF
TRBV5-4	NA	TRBJ1-4	TRBD1	TGTGCCAGCAGCACCGGACAGGGGGCTAATGAAAAACTGTTTTTT	CASSTGQGANEKLFF
TRBV5-1	once	TRBJ2-3	NA	TGCGCCAGCAGCTTGTCCGGGATCACAGATACGCAGTATTTT	CASSLSGITDTQYF
TRBV25-1	few	TRBJ1-2	NA	TGTGCCAGCAGTGAAGGCGAGGGTGGCTACACCTTC	CASSEGEGGYTF
TRBV5-1	NA	TRBJ2-7	NA	TGCGCCAGCAGCTTGGAGGGGCCACCTGAATACGAGCAGTACTTC	CASSLEGPPEYEQYF
TRBV1	NA	TRBJ2-5	NA	TGCACCAGCAGCCAAGCGAGCGGGGGGGCTTTAGAGACCCAGTACTTC	CTSSQASGGALETQYF
TRBV12-5	NA	TRBJ2-7	TRBD2	TGTGCTAGTGGTTTGACCGCTGGGGGGGGTCGCATCTACGAGCAGTACTTC	CASGLTAGGGRIYEQYF
TRBV11-2	few	TRBJ2-7	NA	TGTGCCAGCAGCCTAGTGGGGAGGTCCTACGAGCAGTACTTC	CASSLVGRSYEQYF
TRBV7-8	NA	TRBJ1-5	NA	TGTGCCAGCAGACCAGACAGGCTTAGCAATCAGCCCCAGCATTTT	CASRPDRLSNQPQHF
TRBV7-2	NA	TRBJ1-2	TRBD1	TGTGCCAGCAGCTTGACCGGGACAGTCATTAACTATGGCTACACCTTC	CASSLTGTVINYGYTF
TRBV4-3	once	TRBJ1-6	NA	TGCGCCAGCAGCCCCGTCCCGACAGGCTATAATTCACCCCTCCACTTT	CASSPVPTGYNSPLHF
TRBV19	NA	TRBJ1-2	TRBD1	TGTGCCAGTAGGGACCCGGGACAGAAGGGTGACGGCTACACCTTC	CASRDPGQKGDGYTF
TRBV5-8	few	TRBJ1-3	NA	TGTGCCAGCACCCCTCTCGGAAACACCATATATTTT	CASTPLGNTIYF
TRBV7-2	NA	TRBJ2-7	TRBD1	TGTGCCAGCAGCTTGGGGACAGCCTACGAGCAGTACTTC	CASSLGTAYEQYF
TRBV6-2/TRBV6-3	NA	TRBJ2-5	TRBD2	TGTGCCAGCAGTTTAGCGGGGTACCAAGAGACCCAGTACTTC	CASSLAGYQETQYF
TRBV5-6	NA	TRBJ2-6	TRBD1	TGTGCCAGCAGCTCCAGGGGGTTGGCTGGGGCCAACGTCCTGACTTTC	CASSSRGLAGANVLTF
TRBV7-2	NA	TRBJ2-2	NA	TGTGCCAGCAGCGGGCCGAACACCGGGGAGCTGTTTTTT	CASSGPNTGELFF
TRBV11-2	NA	TRBJ1-1	NA	TGTGCCAGCAGTACAACGGGGCAGGGGTGGACTGGGGCCACTGAAGCTTTCTTT	CASSTTGQGWTGATEAFF
TRBV4-3	NA	TRBJ1-2	TRBD1	TGCGCCAGCAGCCAAGAAGGGACAGGAGCTGGCTACACCTTC	CASSQEGTGAGYTF
TRBV6-6	NA	TRBJ1-2	TRBD1	TGTGCCAGCAGTTCATACAGGGGGCCTAACTATGGCTACACCTTC	CASSSYRGPNYGYTF
TRBV6-6	NA	TRBJ2-7	TRBD1	TGTGCCAGCAGGGCGACAGGGGTTGGGGACGAGCAGTACTTC	CASRATGVGDEQYF
TRBV3-1/TRBV3-2	NA	TRBJ2-1	TRBD2	TGTGCCAGCAGCCAGGGGACTAGCGGGGGCTATATTAGGAAGTTCTTC	CASSQGTSGGYIRKFF
TRBV9	NA	TRBJ1-4	TRBD1	TGTGCCAGCAGCGTAGCGGACAGGGTAAATGAAAAACTGTTTTTT	CASSVADRVNEKLFF
TRBV3-1/TRBV3-2	NA	TRBJ2-1	TRBD2	TGTGCCAGCAGCCAGGGCGGGGGGCAGTTCTTC	CASSQGGGQFF